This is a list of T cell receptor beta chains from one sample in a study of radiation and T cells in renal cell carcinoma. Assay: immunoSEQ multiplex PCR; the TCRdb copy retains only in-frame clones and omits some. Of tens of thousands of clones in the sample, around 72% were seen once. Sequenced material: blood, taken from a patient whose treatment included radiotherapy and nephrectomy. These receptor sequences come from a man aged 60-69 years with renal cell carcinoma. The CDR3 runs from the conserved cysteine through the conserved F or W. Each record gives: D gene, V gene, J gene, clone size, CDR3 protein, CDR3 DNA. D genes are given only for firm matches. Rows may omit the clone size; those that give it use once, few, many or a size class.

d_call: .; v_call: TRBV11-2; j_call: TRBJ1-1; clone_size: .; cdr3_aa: CASSGAVQGGRAFF; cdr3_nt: TGTGCCAGCAGCGGGGCGGTCCAGGGCGGGAGAGCTTTCTTT
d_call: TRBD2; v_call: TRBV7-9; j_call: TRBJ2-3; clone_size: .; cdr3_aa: CASSELAGALDTQYF; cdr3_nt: TGTGCCAGCAGCGAATTAGCGGGAGCATTAGATACGCAGTATTTT
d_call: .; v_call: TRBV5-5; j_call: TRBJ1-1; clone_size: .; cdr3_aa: CASSFASQNTEAFF; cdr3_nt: TGTGCCAGCAGCTTTGCCAGCCAGAACACTGAAGCTTTCTTT
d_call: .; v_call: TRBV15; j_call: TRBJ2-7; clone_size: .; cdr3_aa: CATSRVQGTVEQYF; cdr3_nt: TGTGCCACCAGCAGAGTTCAGGGTACGGTCGAGCAGTACTTC
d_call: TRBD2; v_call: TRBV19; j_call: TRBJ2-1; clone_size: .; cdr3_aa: CASSTSGISNEQFF; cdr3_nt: TGTGCCAGTAGTACTAGCGGGATATCTAATGAGCAGTTCTTC
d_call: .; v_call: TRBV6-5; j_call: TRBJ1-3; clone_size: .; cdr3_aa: CASSSTAGDGNTIYF; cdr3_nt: TGTGCCAGCAGTTCGACAGCGGGAGACGGAAACACCATATATTTT
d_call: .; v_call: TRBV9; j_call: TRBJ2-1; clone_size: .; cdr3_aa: CASSPRQANTYNEQFF; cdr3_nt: TGTGCCAGCAGCCCAAGACAGGCGAACACCTACAATGAGCAGTTCTTC
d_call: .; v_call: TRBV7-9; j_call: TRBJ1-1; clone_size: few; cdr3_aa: CASSFSGNTEAFF; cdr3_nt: TGTGCCAGCAGCTTTAGCGGGAACACTGAAGCTTTCTTT
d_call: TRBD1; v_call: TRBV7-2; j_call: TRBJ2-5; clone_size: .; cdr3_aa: CASSLYLDRGKETQYF; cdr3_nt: TGTGCCAGCAGCTTATATTTGGACAGGGGAAAAGAGACCCAGTACTTC
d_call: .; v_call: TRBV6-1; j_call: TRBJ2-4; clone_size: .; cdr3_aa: CASSERGNIQYF; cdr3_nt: TGTGCCAGCAGTGAAAGGGGGAACATTCAGTACTTC
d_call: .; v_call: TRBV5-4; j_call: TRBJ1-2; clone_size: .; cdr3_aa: CASSLAGTLYGYTF; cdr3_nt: TGTGCCAGCAGCTTGGCGGGGACATTGTACGGCTACACCTTC
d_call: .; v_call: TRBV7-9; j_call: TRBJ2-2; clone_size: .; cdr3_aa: CASSLAGTSRELFF; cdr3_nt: TGTGCCAGCAGCTTAGCGGGGACTTCCCGGGAGCTGTTTTTT
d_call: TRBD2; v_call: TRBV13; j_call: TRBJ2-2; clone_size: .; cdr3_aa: CASSWGLAGGRAGELFF; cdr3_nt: TGTGCCAGCAGCTGGGGACTAGCGGGAGGAAGGGCCGGGGAGCTGTTTTTT
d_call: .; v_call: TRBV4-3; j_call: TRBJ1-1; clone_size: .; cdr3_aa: CASSQDMGGMNTEAFF; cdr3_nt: TGCGCCAGCAGCCAAGATATGGGAGGCATGAACACTGAAGCTTTCTTT
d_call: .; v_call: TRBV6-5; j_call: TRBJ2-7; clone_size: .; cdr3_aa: CASSTTPSYEQYF; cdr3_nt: TGTGCCAGCAGTACCACCCCTTCTTACGAGCAGTACTTC
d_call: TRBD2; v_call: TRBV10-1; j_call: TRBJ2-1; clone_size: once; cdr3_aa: CASSEAGVVNEQFF; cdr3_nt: TGCGCCAGCAGTGAGGCGGGAGTGGTTAATGAGCAGTTCTTC
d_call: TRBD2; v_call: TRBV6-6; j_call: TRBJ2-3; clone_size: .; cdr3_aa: CASSRLAVSTDTQYF; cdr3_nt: TGTGCCAGCAGTAGACTAGCGGTTAGCACAGATACGCAGTATTTT
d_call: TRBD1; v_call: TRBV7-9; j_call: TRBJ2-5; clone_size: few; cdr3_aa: CASSLVGTGEPETQYF; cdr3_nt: TGTGCCAGCAGCCTAGTTGGGACAGGGGAGCCAGAGACCCAGTACTTC
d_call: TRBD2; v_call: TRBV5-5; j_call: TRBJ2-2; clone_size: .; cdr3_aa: CASSFLAGVQTGELFF; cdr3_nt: TGTGCCAGCAGCTTCCTAGCGGGAGTTCAAACCGGGGAGCTGTTTTTT
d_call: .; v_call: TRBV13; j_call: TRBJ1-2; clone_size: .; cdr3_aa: CAGSLDGPSYGYTF; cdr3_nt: TGTGCCGGCAGCTTAGACGGACCGTCCTATGGCTACACCTTC
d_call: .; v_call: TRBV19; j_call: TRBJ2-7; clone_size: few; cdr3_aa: CASSNPPEAYEQYF; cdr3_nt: TGTGCCAGTAGTAACCCCCCTGAAGCTTACGAGCAGTACTTC
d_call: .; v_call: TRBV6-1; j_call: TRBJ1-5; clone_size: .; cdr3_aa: CASSESTGNQPQHF; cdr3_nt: TGTGCCAGCAGTGAAAGCACAGGGAATCAGCCCCAGCATTTT
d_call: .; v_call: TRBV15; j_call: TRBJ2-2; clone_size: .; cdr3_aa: CATSRDPRATGELFF; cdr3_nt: TGTGCCACCAGCAGAGATCCCAGAGCTACCGGGGAGCTGTTTTTT
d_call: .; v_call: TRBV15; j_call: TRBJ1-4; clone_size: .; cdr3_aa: CATSTGVTNEKLFF; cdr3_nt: TGTGCCACCAGCACGGGGGTAACTAATGAAAAACTGTTTTTT
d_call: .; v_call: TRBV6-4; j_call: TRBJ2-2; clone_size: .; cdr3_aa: CASSWEEDGELFF; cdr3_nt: TGTGCCAGCAGTTGGGAAGAGGACGGGGAGCTGTTTTTT
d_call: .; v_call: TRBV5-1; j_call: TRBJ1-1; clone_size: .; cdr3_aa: CASTADTEAFF; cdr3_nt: TGCGCCAGCACCGCGGATACTGAAGCTTTCTTT
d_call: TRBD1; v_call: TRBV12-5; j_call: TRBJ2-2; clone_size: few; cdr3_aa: CASGLETGVTGELFF; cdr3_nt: TGTGCTAGTGGTTTGGAGACAGGGGTAACCGGGGAGCTGTTTTTT
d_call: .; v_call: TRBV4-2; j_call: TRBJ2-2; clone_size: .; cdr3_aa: CASSSTPPGELFF; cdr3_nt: TGTGCCAGCAGCTCCACCCCGCCCGGGGAGCTGTTTTTT
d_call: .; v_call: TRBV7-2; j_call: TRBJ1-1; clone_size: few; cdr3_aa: CASSLYRAGDTEAFF; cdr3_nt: TGTGCCAGCAGCTTGTACAGGGCCGGGGACACTGAAGCTTTCTTT
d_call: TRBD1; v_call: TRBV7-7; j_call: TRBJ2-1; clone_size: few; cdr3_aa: CASSTGTGGNEQFF; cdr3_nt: TGTGCCAGCAGCACAGGGACAGGAGGCAATGAGCAGTTCTTC
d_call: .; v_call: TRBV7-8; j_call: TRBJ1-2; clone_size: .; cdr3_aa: CASSLTDSNYGYTF; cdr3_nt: TGTGCCAGCAGCTTAACGGATTCTAACTATGGCTACACCTTC
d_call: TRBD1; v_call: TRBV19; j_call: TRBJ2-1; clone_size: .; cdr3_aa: CASCRQGSYNEQFF; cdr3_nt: TGTGCCAGCTGCAGACAGGGATCCTACAATGAGCAGTTCTTC
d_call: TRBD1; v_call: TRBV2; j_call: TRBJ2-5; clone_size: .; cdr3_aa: CASHYSTGSVETQYF; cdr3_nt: TGTGCCAGCCATTATTCGACAGGGTCGGTGGAGACCCAGTACTTC
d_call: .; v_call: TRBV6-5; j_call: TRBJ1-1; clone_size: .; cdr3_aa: CASSSPKNTEAFF; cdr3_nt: TGTGCCAGCAGTTCCCCGAAGAACACTGAAGCTTTCTTT
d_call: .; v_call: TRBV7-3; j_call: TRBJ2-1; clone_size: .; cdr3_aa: CASSRAGVQSTYNEQFF; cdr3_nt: TGTGCCAGCAGCCGCGCCGGGGTACAGTCGACCTACAATGAGCAGTTCTTC
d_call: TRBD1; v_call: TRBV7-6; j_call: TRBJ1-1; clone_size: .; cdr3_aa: CASSVRTGGGQAFF; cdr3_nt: TGTGCCAGCAGCGTCCGGACAGGGGGCGGACAAGCTTTCTTT
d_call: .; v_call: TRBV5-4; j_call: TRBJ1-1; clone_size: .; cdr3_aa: CASSLIGQPAFF; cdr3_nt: TGTGCCAGCAGCCTAATTGGGCAGCCGGCTTTCTTT
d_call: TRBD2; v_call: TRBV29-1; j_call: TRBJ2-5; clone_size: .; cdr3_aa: CSIFGGARLAGLQETQYF; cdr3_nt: TGCAGCATCTTTGGAGGGGCGCGACTAGCGGGACTCCAAGAGACCCAGTACTTC
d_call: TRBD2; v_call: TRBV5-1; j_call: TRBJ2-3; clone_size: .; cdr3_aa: CASSLGLVGTDTQYF; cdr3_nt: TGCGCCAGCAGCCTCGGACTAGTTGGCACAGATACGCAGTATTTT
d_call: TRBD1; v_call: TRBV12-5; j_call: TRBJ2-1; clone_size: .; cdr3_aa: CASGWGQGTYNEQFF; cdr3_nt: TGTGCTAGTGGTTGGGGACAGGGGACCTACAATGAGCAGTTCTTC
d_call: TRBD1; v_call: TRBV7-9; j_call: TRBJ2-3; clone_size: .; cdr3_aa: CASSLLQGGTDTQYF; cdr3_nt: TGTGCCAGCAGCTTATTACAGGGGGGCACAGATACGCAGTATTTT
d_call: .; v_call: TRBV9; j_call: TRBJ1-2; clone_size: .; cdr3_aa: CASSPGRVYGYTF; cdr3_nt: TGTGCCTCCTCCCCAGGCAGGGTATATGGCTACACCTTC
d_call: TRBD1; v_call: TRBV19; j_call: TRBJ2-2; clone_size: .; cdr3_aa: CASRRGLGDTGELFF; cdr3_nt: TGTGCCAGTAGGAGGGGGCTCGGGGACACCGGGGAGCTGTTTTTT
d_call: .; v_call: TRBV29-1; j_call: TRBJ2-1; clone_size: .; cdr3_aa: CSVYRDLQRDEQFF; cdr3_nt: TGCAGCGTTTACCGGGATCTGCAGCGGGATGAGCAGTTCTTC
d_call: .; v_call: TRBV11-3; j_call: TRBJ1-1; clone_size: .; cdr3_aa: CASSADSRTEAFF; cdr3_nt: TGTGCCAGCAGCGCCGATTCGAGGACTGAAGCTTTCTTT
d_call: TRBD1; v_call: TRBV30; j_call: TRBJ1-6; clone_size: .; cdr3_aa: CAWSVGTVSYNSPLHF; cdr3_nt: TGTGCCTGGAGTGTAGGGACAGTAAGCTATAATTCACCCCTCCACTTT
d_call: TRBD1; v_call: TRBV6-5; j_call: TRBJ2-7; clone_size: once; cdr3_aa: CASSYQGQTEQYF; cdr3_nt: TGTGCCAGCAGTTACCAGGGACAGACCGAGCAGTACTTC
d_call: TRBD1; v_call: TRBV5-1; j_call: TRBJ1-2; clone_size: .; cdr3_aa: CASSTTGGLDGYTF; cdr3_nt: TGCGCCAGCAGCACCACAGGGGGCCTGGACGGCTACACCTTC
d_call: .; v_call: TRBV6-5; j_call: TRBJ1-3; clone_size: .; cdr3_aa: CASSRGTAGNTIYF; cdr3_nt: TGTGCCAGCAGTCGGGGCACGGCTGGAAACACCATATATTTT
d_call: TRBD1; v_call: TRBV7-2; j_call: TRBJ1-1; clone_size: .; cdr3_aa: CASSGQGNTEAFF; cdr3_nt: TGTGCCAGCAGCGGACAGGGGAACACTGAAGCTTTCTTT
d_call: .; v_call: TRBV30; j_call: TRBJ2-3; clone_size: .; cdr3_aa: CAWRALSTDTQYF; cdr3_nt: TGTGCCTGGAGGGCCTTAAGCACAGATACGCAGTATTTT